A single T cell receptor beta chain is shown here with its context. What this receptor recognizes is not known. No much larger clone is present one base from it, and per-base qualities are unavailable. Inclusive of the bounding cysteine and phenylalanine, the CDR3 is 14 residues long. CDR3 DNA only is kept here, 42 bases in frame from base 1. The trim is 3 bases for V and 6 bases for J, with a gap of 13 bases between the germline ends. For CDR1 and CDR2, the germline V gene lists SGHTA and FQGNSA. In the paper's terms, the treatment or condition label means: 10-day PBMC culture with coronavirus spike peptide pools or control peptides (ViraFEST assay). To expand antigen-specific T cells with peptide pools and then pick out the expanded clonotypes through TCR sequencing, the study relied on the ViraFEST assay. The positive SARS-CoV-2 PCR tests of the convalescent patients were dated from March to December 2020, before the Alpha, Beta and Delta variants emerged in the United States. About 2 million PBMCs per well were cultured in IMDM with roughly 5% human AB serum and 8 to 10 IU/ml IL-2, plus 10 ug/ml peptide pools. Half of the culture medium was replaced with fresh IL-2-containing medium on days 3 and 7. Once the cells had been in culture for roughly 11 days, the EasySep CD4+ T cell isolation kit was used to isolate CD4+ T cells by negative selection. Ficoll-Paque Plus gradient centrifugation was used to isolate PBMCs from whole blood, and the isolated PBMCs were then either used fresh or cryopreserved at -140C. Each culture condition was generally run in triplicate wells.

The library came from PCR. TCR sequencing of DNA from cultured CD4+ T cells used the Oncomine TCR Beta short-read assay at the Johns Hopkins FTIC core. The QIAamp micro DNA kit was used to extract genomic DNA from the cultured CD4+ T cells. Oncomine TCR Beta libraries from cultured CD4+ T cells were pooled using unique dual indexes and sequenced on an Illumina iSeq 100. In the paper's pipeline: Non-productive sequences were removed, and CDR3s that did not start with C, did not end with F or W, or were shorter than 7 amino acids were discarded. Antigen-specific clonotypes were identified using the MANAFEST web application through comparison of peptide-stimulated wells with reference and other culture wells. For a clone to be called positive, the clone needed an FDR below 0.05, an odds ratio above 5, and a productive frequency above 0.1% in at least two of three replicate wells. Clonotypes that were significantly expanded in both SARS-CoV-2 spike wells and at least one common cold coronavirus spike condition were defined as cross-reactive. Similarity between CDR3 sequences was evaluated in R version 3.6.1 using Levenshtein distances (stringdist) and unrooted phylogenetic trees (ape). The raw public data were reprocessed by TCRdb itself: fastp quality trimming at Q25, MiXCR clonotype calling, in-frame beta chains only. Rows are combined by CDR3 protein, so each entry shows the most common genes and DNA. TCRdb, not the original authors, processed these V and J calls. This sample is represented by more than 15,000 distinct CDR3 sequences; 40% of them were singletons. The ten largest account for more than 7% of the sample.

This sample was taken from a study of vaccination and CD4 T cells after COVID-19 (dated by TCRdb to the early 2020s). The study in broad terms: Every convalescent patient had a positive nasal swab PCR test for SARS-CoV-2, with mild disease in 8 to 10 patients and severe disease in one. The convalescent cohort included six males and four females, with two Hispanic individuals, seven Caucasians, two Asians and one multiracial person. Each participant got two doses of either the Pfizer-BioNTech BNT162b2 vaccine (n=8) or the Moderna mRNA-1273 vaccine (n=2). Post-COVID blood samples from convalescent patients were collected a median of around 100 days after diagnosis, with a range of roughly 30 to 170 days. Post-vaccine blood samples were obtained a median of around 74 days after the second vaccine dose, with a range of roughly 14 to 241 days. Overlapping spike peptide pools from SARS-CoV-2 and from the common cold coronaviruses HCoV-NL63, HCoV-OC43 and HCoV-229E were used as culture stimuli. As controls, cultures received a CEFX viral epitope pool (the positive control), an HIV-1 Nef peptide pool (the negative control), or no peptide at all. The spike-specific CD4+ TCR repertoire was compared before and after mRNA vaccination in approximately 9 COVID-19 convalescent patients and a handful of infection-naive healthy vaccine recipients. Beyond this particular receptor, the publication reports: The number of convalescent patients in the study was relatively small, and the study did not examine early timepoints following natural infection. Of the vaccine-specific clones found in convalescent patients, nearly all (304 of 307) were mono-reactive for SARS-CoV-2 spike instead of being cross-reactive with common cold coronaviruses. Among convalescent patients, a median about 90% of the SARS-CoV-2-reactive clones seen after vaccination appeared only after vaccination, which suggests priming specific to the vaccine. The median number of SARS-CoV-2-reactive clonotypes rose from around 21 after infection to 38 after vaccination, but the change was not significant.

Recombination joined TRBV7-2 with TRBJ2-3; TRBD2 is a weak D gene call, 5 bases matching. The sequenced sample was CD4+ T cells from blood, cultured in vitro, obtained after SARS-CoV-2 vaccination. The TCR was taken from a human donor who had recovered from COVID-19. The CDR3 is CASSFTGSGDTQYF. The sequence in DNA is TGTGCCAGCAGCTTTACGGGGTCCGGTGATACGCAGTATTTT.